This TCR beta chain was sequenced for a study of cytomegalovirus exposure and HLA in healthy donors. Findings and limits, study-wide: TRBV6-2, TRBV6-3 and some other V segments were unresolvable in 87-base-pair reads. Cytomegalovirus status was reportedly diagnosed by the classifier with high sensitivity and specificity. It was 160 or so TCR beta chains that were listed as cytomegalovirus-associated. In a later analysis, TCR association rates varied by HLA locus: DRB1 most, HLA-C fewest.

PCR was performed using 60 Vbeta and 13 Jbeta primers. The data were produced by immunoSEQ multiplex PCR, yet TCRdb's version contains in-frame clones alone and is incomplete. This table has 100,000 to 150,000 clones, about 72% appearing once. CDR3 length: 14 residues. Per the germline V gene, CDR1 is LNHDA and CDR2 is SQIVND (reference sequence). A word on this clone: As yet, its antigen is unknown. The germline gene is not matched at one end of the junction; a read error may be the cause.

The sample consisted of PBMCs. The chain is built from TRBV19 and TRBJ1-1; D is undetermined. The clonotype was recovered from a man aged 50-59 years in good health and CMV-seropositive. CDR3 DNA: TGTGCCAGTAGTATCCGAGGGCTGAAGACTGAAGCTTTCTTT. This codes for CASSIRGLKTEAFF.